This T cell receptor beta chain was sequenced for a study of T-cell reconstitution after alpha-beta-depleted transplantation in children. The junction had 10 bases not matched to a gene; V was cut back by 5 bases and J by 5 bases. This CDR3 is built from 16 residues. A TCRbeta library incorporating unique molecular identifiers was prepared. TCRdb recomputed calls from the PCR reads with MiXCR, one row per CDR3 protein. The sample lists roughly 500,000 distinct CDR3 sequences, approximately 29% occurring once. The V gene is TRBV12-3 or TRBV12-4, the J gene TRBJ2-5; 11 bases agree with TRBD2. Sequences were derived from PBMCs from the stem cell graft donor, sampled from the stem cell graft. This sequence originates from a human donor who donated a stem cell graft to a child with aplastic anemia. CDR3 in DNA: TGTGCCAGCAGTCCCCAACTAGCGGGAGCCTCTGAGACCCAGTACTTC. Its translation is CASSPQLAGASETQYF.